This record concerns one TCR beta chain sequence. The data were taken from a study of blood T cell repertoires in COVID-19. TCRdb's copy holds only in-frame clones and misses some; the assay was immunoSEQ multiplex PCR. The repertoire holds over 35,000 clones, with about 87% as singletons. Germline loops: CDR1 KGHSH, CDR2 LQKENI. This CDR3 comprises 13 residues. Unmatched junction bases numbered 6, after V lost 8 bases and J lost 4 bases. The chain is built from TRBV18 and TRBJ1-1; 8 bases agree with TRBD1. The sample comprised peripheral blood. This clonotype originated in a man aged 45-60 years with acute or convalescent COVID-19. The DNA of the CDR3 is TGTGCCAGCATTGGACAGGGTCCCACTGAAGCTTTCTTT. Translation gives CASIGQGPTEAFF.